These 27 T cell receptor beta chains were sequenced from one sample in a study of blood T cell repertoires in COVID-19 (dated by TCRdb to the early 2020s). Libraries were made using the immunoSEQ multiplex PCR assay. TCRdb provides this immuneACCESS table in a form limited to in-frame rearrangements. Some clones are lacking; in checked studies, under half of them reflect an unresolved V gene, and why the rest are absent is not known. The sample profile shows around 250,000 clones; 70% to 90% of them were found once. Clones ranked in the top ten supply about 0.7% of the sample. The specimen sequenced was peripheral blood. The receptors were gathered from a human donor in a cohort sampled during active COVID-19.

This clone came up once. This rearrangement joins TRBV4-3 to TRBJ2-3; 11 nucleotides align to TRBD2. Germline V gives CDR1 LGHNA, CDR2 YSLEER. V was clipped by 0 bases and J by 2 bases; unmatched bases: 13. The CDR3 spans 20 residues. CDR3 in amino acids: CASSQDPSLAGGIPTDTQYF. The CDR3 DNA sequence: TGCGCCAGCAGCCAAGATCCCTCCCTAGCGGGGGGCATACCCACAGATACGCAGTATTTT.

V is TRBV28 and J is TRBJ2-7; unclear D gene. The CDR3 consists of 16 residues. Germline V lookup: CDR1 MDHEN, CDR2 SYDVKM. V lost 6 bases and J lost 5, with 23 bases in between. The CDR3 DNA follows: TGTGCCAGCAGGCCCGGGTTGGCTACAAAACGGGACGAGCAGTACTTC. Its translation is CASRPGLATKRDEQYF.

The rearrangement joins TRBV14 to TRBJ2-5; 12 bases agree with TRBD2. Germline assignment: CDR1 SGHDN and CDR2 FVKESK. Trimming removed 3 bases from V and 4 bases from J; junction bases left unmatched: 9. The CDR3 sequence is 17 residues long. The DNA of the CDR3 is TGTGCCAGCAGCCAGGTCTCCTGGGGACTAGCGGGAGAGACCCAGTACTTC. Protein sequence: CASSQVSWGLAGETQYF.

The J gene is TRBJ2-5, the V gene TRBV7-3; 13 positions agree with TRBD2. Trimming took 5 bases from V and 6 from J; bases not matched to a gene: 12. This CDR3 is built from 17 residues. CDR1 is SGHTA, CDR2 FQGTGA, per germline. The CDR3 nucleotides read TGTGCCAGCAGCCGTCGTGGAGGGACTAGCGGGATACAGACCCAGTACTTC. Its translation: CASSRRGGTSGIQTQYF.

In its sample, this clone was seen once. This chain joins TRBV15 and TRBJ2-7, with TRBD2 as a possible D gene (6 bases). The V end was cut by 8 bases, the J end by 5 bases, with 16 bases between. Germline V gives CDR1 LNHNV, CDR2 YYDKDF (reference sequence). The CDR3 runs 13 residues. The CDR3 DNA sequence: TGTGCCACCTCAAGAGCGGAGGGCAACGAGCAGTACTTC. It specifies CATSRAEGNEQYF.

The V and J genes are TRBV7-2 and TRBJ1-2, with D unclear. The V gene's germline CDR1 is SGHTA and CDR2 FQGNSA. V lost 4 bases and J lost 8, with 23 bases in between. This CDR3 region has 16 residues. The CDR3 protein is CASSSQVRGPLPGYTF. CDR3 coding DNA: TGTGCCAGCAGCTCCCAAGTACGGGGTCCCCTACCAGGCTACACCTTC.

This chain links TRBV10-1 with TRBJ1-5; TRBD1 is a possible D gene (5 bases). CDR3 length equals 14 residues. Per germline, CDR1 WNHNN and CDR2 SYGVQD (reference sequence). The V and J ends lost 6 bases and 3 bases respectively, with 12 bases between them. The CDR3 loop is CASRQDGSNQPQHF. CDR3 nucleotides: TGCGCCAGCAGACAGGACGGATCCAATCAGCCCCAGCATTTT.

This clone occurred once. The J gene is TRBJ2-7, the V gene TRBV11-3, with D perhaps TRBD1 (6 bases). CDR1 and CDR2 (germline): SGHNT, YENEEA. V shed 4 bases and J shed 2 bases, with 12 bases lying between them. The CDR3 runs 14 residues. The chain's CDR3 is CASSSSGVTYEQYF. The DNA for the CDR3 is TGTGCCAGCAGCTCCTCAGGGGTTACCTACGAGCAGTACTTC.

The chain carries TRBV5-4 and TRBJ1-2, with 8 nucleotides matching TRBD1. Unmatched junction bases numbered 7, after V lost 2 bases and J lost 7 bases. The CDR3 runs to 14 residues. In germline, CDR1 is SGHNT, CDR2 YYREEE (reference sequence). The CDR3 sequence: CASSFGQGMSGYTF. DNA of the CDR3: TGTGCCAGCAGCTTCGGACAGGGTATGTCTGGCTACACCTTC.

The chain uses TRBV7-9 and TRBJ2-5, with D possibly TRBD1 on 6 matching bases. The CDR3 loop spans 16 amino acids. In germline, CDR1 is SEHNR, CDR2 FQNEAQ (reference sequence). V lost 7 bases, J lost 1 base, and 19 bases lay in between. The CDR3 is CASIPSPGTPQETQYF. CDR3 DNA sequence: TGTGCCAGCATTCCCTCCCCCGGGACACCCCAAGAGACCCAGTACTTC. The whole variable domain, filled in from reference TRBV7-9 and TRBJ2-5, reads DTGVSQNPRHKITKRGQNVTFRCDPISEHNRLYWYRQTLGQGPEFLTYFQNEAQLEKSRLLSDRFSAERPKGSFSTLEIQRTEQGDSAMYLCASIPSPGTPQETQYFGPGTRLLVL.

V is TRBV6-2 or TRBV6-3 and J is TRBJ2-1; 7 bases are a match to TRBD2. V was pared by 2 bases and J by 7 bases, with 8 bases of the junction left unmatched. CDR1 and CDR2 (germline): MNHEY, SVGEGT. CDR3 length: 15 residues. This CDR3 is CASSYPGLVGNEQFF. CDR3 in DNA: TGTGCCAGCAGTTACCCCGGACTAGTTGGGAATGAGCAGTTCTTC.

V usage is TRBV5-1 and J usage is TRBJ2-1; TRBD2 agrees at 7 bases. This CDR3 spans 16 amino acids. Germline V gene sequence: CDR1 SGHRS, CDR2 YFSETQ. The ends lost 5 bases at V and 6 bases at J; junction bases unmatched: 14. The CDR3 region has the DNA TGCGCCAGCAGGATGCGGGCGGGAGATGCGCGCAATGAGCAGTTCTTC. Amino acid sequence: CASRMRAGDARNEQFF. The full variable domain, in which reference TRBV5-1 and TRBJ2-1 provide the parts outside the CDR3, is KAGVTQTPRYLIKTRGQQVTLSCSPISGHRSVSWYQQTPGQGLQFLFEYFSETQRNKGNFPGRFSGRQFSNSRSEMNVSTLELGDSALYLCASRMRAGDARNEQFFGPGTRLTVL.

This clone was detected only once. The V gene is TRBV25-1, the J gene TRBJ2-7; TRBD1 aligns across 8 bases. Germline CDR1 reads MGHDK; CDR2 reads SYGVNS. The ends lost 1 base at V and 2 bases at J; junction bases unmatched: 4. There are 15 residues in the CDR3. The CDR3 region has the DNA TGTGCCAGCAGTGAATGGACAGGGTTGCCCTACGAGCAGTACTTC. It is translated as CASSEWTGLPYEQYF.

CDR3 loop: CASSPDTSGDEQYF. The CDR3 DNA follows: TGTGCCAGCAGTCCTGACACCTCTGGCGACGAGCAGTACTTC. The chain recombines TRBV28 with TRBJ2-7; the D is unclear. Germline-derived CDR1 and CDR2 are MDHEN and SYDVKM. The CDR3 runs 14 residues. Trimming cost V 5 bases and J 5 bases, with 16 bases left between them. Supplemented by reference TRBV28 and TRBJ2-7, the full variable domain reads DVKVTQSSRYLVKRTGEKVFLECVQDMDHENMFWYRQDPGLGLRLIYFSYDVKMKEKGDIPEGYSVSREKKERFSLILESASTNQTSMYLCASSPDTSGDEQYFGPGTRLTVT.

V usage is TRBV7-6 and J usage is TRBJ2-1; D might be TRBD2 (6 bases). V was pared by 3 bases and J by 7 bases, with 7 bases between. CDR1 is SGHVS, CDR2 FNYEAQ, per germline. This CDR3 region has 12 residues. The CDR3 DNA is TGTGCCAGCAGCTTTAGCGGAAATGAGCAGTTCTTC. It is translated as CASSFSGNEQFF.

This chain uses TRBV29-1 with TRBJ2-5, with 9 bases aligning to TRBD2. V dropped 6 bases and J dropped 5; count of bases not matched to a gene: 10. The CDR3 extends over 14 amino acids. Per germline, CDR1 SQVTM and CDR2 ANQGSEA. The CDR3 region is CSVSVAGAPETQYF. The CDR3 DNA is TGCAGCGTCTCGGTAGCGGGGGCCCCGGAGACCCAGTACTTC.

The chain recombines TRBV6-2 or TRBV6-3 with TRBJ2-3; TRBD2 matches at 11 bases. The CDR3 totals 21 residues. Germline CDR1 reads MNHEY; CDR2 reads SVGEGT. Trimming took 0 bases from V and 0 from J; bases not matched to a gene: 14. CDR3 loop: CASSYSIGLAGGPASTDTQYF. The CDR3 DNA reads TGTGCCAGCAGTTACTCGATTGGCCTAGCGGGAGGACCAGCTAGCACAGATACGCAGTATTTT.

This chain's CDR3 is CASSMRGNQPQHF. CDR3 DNA sequence: TGTGCCAGTAGTATGCGGGGGAATCAGCCCCAGCATTTT. This chain connects TRBV19 to TRBJ1-5; D is perhaps TRBD1 (5 bases). CDR1 LNHDA and CDR2 SQIVND come from the germline V gene (reference sequence). The CDR3 runs to 13 residues. The V gene lost 3 bases and the J gene lost 4 bases, with 7 bases spanning the gap.

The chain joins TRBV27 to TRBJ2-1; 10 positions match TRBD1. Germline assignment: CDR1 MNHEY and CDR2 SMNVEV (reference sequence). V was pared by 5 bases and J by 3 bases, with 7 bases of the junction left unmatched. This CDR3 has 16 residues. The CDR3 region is CASSPYGQGDYNEQFF. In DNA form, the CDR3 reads TGTGCCAGCAGTCCCTATGGACAGGGGGACTACAATGAGCAGTTCTTC.

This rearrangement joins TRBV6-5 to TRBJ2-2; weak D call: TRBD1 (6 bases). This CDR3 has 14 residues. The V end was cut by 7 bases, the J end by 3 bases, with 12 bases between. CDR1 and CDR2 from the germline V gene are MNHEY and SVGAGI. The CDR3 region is CASKGQPDTGELFF. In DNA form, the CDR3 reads TGTGCCAGCAAAGGACAGCCTGACACCGGGGAGCTGTTTTTT.

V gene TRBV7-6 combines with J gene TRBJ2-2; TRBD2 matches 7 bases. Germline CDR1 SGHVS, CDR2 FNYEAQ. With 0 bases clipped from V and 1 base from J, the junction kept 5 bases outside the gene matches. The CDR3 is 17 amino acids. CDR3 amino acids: CASSLASSGKNTGELFF. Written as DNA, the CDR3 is TGTGCCAGCAGCTTAGCGTCGAGCGGGAAGAACACCGGGGAGCTGTTTTTT.

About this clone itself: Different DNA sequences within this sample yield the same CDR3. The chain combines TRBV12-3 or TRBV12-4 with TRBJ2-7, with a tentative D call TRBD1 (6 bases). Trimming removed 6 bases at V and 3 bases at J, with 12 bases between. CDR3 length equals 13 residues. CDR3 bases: TGTGCCAGCAGCCGACAGGACCTCTACGAGCAGTACTTC. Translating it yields CASSRQDLYEQYF.

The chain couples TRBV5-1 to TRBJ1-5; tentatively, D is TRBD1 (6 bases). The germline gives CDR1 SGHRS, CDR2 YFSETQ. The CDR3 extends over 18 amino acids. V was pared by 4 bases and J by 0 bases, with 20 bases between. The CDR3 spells CASSPGGQGIHSNQPQHF. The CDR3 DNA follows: TGCGCCAGCAGCCCGGGAGGGCAGGGGATCCATAGCAATCAGCCCCAGCATTTT.

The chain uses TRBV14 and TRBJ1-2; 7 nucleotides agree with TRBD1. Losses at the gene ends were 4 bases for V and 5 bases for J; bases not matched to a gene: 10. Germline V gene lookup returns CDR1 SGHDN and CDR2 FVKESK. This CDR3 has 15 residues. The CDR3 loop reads CASSRLTGEGYGYTF. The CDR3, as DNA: TGTGCCAGCAGCCGCCTAACAGGGGAAGGATATGGCTACACCTTC.

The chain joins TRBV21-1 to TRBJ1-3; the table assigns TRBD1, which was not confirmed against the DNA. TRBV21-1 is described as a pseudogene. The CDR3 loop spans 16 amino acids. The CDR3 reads CASTRTARRSGNTIYF. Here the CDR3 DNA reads TGTGCCAGCACCCGGACAGCCCGACGCTCTGGAAACACCATATATTTT.

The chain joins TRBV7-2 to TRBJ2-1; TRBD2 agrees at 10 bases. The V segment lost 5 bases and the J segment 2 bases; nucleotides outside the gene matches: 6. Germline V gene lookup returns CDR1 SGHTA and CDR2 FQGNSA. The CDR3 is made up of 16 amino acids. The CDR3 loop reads CASSPRTSGAYNEQFF. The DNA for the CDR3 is TGTGCCAGCAGCCCAAGGACTAGCGGAGCCTACAATGAGCAGTTCTTC. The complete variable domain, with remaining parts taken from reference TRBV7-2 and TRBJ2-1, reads GAGVSQSPSNKVTEKGKDVELRCDPISGHTALYWYRQSLGQGLEFLIYFQGNSAPDKSGLPSDRFSAERTGGSVSTLTIQRTQQEDSAVYLCASSPRTSGAYNEQFFGPGTRLTVL.

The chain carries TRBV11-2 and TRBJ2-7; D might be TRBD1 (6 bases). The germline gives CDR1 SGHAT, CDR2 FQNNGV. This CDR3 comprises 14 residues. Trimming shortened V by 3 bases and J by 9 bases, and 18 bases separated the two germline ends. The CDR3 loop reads CASSFVTSGALQYF. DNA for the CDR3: TGTGCCAGCAGCTTCGTAACCTCAGGGGCGCTGCAGTACTTC.